A selection of T cell receptor beta chains follows, all from one sample in a study of T cells in localized non-small cell lung cancer. Sequenced by immunoSEQ multiplex PCR; TCRdb stores in-frame clones only, minus some. The sample shows about 92,000 clones, approximately 90% of them seen only once. The sample consisted of PBMCs, taken before any cancer treatment. These receptors were collected from a woman aged 40-75 years with stage II squamous cell lung carcinoma. Each CDR3 is given with its conserved first and last residue. The D gene is left open where the match is weak. Only part of the rows carry a size: once, few, many, or a class if the clone is expanded.

v_gene	j_gene	d_gene	abundance	CDR3aa	CDR3nt
TRBV28	TRBJ1-3	.	.	CASTTTANSGNTIYF	TGTGCCAGCACGACGACAGCCAACTCTGGAAACACCATATATTTT
TRBV4-1	TRBJ2-5	TRBD1	.	CASSLTGGETQYF	TGCGCCAGCAGCCTGACAGGGGGAGAGACCCAGTACTTC
TRBV27	TRBJ1-4	.	.	CASSLNEKLFF	TGTGCCAGCAGCCTTAATGAAAAACTGTTTTTT
TRBV5-6	TRBJ2-5	.	once	CASSPGHQETQYF	TGTGCCAGCAGCCCGGGACACCAAGAGACCCAGTACTTC
TRBV7-9	TRBJ2-3	.	.	CASSWGNTDTQYF	TGTGCCAGCAGTTGGGGGAACACAGATACGCAGTATTTT
TRBV2	TRBJ2-1	.	.	CASSRTSLNEQFF	TGTGCCAGCAGCCGTACTAGCCTGAATGAGCAGTTCTTC
TRBV5-6	TRBJ2-5	TRBD2	.	CASSLVGLAGRETQYF	TGTGCCAGCAGCTTGGTCGGACTAGCGGGAAGAGAGACCCAGTACTTC
TRBV27	TRBJ2-2	.	once	CASRTVRGATGELFF	TGTGCCAGTCGGACAGTTCGAGGGGCCACCGGGGAGCTGTTTTTT
TRBV29-1	TRBJ2-3	.	.	CSVAADTQYF	TGCAGCGTTGCCGCAGATACGCAGTATTTT
TRBV5-4	TRBJ1-2	TRBD1	.	CASSLVGGGNYGYTF	TGTGCCAGCAGCTTGGTTGGAGGGGGCAACTATGGCTACACCTTC
TRBV28	TRBJ2-3	.	.	CASSLSVGTSTDTQYF	TGTGCCAGCAGTTTATCCGTGGGTACTAGCACAGATACGCAGTATTTT
TRBV19	TRBJ2-2	.	.	CASRPQGGYNTGELFF	TGTGCCAGTAGGCCCCAGGGGGGGTATAACACCGGGGAGCTGTTTTTT
TRBV27	TRBJ1-2	.	.	CASGQGYGYTF	TGTGCCAGCGGTCAGGGTTACGGCTACACCTTC
TRBV29-1	TRBJ1-1	TRBD1	few	CSVEEDRLYLNTEAFF	TGCAGCGTTGAAGAGGACAGGCTGTATCTGAACACTGAAGCTTTCTTT
TRBV5-1	TRBJ1-1	.	.	CASRTGSANTEAFF	TGCGCCAGCAGGACAGGTTCTGCGAACACTGAAGCTTTCTTT
TRBV6-6	TRBJ2-7	.	.	CASTLTAGSYEQYF	TGTGCCAGCACCCTGACCGCCGGGTCGTACGAGCAGTACTTC
TRBV19	TRBJ2-5	TRBD1	.	CASSMGDRTQETQYF	TGTGCCAGTAGTATGGGGGACAGAACTCAAGAGACCCAGTACTTC
TRBV7-9	TRBJ2-7	.	.	CASSLDYPLPYEQYF	TGTGCCAGCAGCTTGGACTATCCGCTTCCCTACGAGCAGTACTTC
TRBV19	TRBJ1-2	.	.	CASRDTPYGYTF	TGTGCCAGCAGGGACACACCCTATGGCTACACCTTC
TRBV10-2	TRBJ1-4	.	.	CASSEVGRNEKLFF	TGCGCCAGCAGTGAGGTCGGGAGAAATGAAAAACTGTTTTTT
TRBV5-5	TRBJ2-7	.	.	CASSSATVLLGYEQYF	TGTGCCAGCAGCTCTGCCACAGTGCTCTTGGGCTACGAGCAGTACTTC
TRBV14	TRBJ2-1	.	.	CASSQIGVLPAHEQFF	TGTGCCAGCAGCCAAATTGGGGTACTCCCGGCCCATGAGCAGTTCTTC